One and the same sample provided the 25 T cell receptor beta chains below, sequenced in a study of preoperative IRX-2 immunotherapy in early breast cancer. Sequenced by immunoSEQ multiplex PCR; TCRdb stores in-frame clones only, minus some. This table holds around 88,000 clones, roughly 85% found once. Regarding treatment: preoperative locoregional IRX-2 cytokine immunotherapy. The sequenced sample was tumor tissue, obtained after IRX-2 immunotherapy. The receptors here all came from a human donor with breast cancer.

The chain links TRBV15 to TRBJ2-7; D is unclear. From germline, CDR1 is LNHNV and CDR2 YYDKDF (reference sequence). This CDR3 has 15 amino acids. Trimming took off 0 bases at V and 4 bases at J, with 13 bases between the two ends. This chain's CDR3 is CATSRERNAGYEQYF. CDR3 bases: TGTGCCACCAGCAGAGAACGGAACGCTGGGTACGAGCAGTACTTC.

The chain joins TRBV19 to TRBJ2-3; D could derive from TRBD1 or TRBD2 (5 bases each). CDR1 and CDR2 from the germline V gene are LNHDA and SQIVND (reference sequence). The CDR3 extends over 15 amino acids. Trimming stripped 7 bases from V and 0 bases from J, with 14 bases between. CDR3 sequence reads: CASNYRGRSTDTQYF. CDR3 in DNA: TGTGCCAGTAACTATAGGGGACGGAGCACAGATACGCAGTATTTT.

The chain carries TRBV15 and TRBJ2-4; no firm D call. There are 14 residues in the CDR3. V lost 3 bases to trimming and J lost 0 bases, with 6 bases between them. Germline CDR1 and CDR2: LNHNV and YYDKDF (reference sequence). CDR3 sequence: CATSSNLAKNIQYF. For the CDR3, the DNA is TGTGCCACCAGCAGTAACCTAGCCAAAAACATTCAGTACTTC. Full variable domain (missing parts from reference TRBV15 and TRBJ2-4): DAMVIQNPRYQVTQFGKPVTLSCSQTLNHNVMYWYQQKSSQAPKLLFHYYDKDFNNEADTPDNFQSRRPNTSFCFLDIRSPGLGDTAMYLCATSSNLAKNIQYFGAGTRLSVL.

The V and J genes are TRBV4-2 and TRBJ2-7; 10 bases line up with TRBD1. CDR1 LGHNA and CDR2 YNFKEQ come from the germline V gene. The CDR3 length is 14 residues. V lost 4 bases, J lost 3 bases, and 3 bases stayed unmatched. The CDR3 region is CASSRGQGRYEQYF. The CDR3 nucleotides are TGTGCCAGCAGCCGGGGACAGGGGCGCTACGAGCAGTACTTC.

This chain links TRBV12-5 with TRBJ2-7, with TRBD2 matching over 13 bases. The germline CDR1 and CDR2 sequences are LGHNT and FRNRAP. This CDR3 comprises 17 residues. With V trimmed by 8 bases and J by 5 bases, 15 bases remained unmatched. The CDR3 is CASPITSGGAGVHEQYF. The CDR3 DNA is TGTGCTAGTCCTATAACTAGCGGGGGGGCCGGGGTCCACGAGCAGTACTTC.

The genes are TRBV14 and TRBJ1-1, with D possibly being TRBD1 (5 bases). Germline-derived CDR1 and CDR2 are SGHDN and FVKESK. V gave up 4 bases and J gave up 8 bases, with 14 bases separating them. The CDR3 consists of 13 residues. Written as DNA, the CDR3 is TGTGCCAGCAGCCCACGCCCGGGGGGGGAAGCTTTCTTT. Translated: CASSPRPGGEAFF.

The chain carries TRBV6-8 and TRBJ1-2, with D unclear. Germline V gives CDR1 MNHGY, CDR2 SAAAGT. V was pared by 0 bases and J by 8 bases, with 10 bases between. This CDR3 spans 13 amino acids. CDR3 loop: CASSYSGVEGYTF. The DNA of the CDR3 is TGTGCCAGCAGTTACTCGGGTGTTGAGGGCTACACCTTC.

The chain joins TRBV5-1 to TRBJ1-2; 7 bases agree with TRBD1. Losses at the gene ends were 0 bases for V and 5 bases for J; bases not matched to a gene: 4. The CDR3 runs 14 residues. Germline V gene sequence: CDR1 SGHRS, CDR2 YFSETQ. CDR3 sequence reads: CASSLALQGYGYTF. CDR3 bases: TGCGCCAGCAGCTTGGCCCTACAGGGGTATGGCTACACCTTC.

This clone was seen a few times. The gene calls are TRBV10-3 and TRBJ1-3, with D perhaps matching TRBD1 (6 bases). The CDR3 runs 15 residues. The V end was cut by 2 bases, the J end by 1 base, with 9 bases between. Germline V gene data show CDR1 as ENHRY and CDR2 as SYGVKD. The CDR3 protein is CAISETTGSGNTIYF. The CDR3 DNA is TGTGCCATCAGTGAGACTACAGGGTCTGGAAACACCATATATTTT.

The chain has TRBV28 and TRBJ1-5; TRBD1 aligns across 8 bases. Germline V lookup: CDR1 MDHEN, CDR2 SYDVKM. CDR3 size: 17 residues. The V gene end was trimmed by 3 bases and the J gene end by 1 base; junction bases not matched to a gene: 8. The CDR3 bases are TGTGCCAGCAGTTTCCGAGACAGGGGACGCAGCAATCAGCCCCAGCATTTT. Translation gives CASSFRDRGRSNQPQHF. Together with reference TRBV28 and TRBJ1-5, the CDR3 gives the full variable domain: DVKVTQSSRYLVKRTGEKVFLECVQDMDHENMFWYRQDPGLGLRLIYFSYDVKMKEKGDIPEGYSVSREKKERFSLILESASTNQTSMYLCASSFRDRGRSNQPQHFGDGTRLSIL.

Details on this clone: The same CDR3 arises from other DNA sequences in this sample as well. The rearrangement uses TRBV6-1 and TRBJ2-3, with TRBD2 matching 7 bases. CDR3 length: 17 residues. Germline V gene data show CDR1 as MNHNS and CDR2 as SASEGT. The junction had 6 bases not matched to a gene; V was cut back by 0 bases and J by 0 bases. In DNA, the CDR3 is TGTGCCAGCAGTGAAGCTTTAGCGGGTAGAAGCACAGATACGCAGTATTTT. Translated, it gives CASSEALAGRSTDTQYF.

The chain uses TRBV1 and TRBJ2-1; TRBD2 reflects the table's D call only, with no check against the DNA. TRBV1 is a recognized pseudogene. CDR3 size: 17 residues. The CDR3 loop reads CASSQESGGGSYNEQFF. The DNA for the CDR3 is TGCGCCAGCAGCCAAGAATCTGGGGGGGGCTCCTACAATGAGCAGTTCTTC.

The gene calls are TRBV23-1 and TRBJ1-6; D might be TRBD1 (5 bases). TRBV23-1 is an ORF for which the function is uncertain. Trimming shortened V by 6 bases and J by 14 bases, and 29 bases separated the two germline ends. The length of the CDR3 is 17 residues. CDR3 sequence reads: CASSQDEGTERVFTLHF. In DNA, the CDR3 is TGCGCCAGCAGCCAAGATGAAGGGACCGAGCGGGTTTTCACCCTCCACTTT.

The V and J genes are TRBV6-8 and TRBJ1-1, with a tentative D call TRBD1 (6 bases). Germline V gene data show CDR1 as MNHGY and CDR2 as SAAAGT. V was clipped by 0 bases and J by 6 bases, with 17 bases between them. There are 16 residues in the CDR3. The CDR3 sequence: CASSYSPGGARAEAFF. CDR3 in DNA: TGTGCCAGCAGTTACTCGCCCGGGGGCGCCCGTGCTGAAGCTTTCTTT.

CDR3 loop: CASSPSTENEKLFF. CDR3 sequence (DNA): TGCGCCAGCAGCCCCTCGACGGAGAATGAAAAACTGTTTTTT. V and J are TRBV5-1 and TRBJ1-4; D call uncertain. CDR1 is SGHRS, CDR2 YFSETQ, per germline. V was pared by 4 bases and J by 5 bases, with 12 bases between. This CDR3 is 14 amino acids long.

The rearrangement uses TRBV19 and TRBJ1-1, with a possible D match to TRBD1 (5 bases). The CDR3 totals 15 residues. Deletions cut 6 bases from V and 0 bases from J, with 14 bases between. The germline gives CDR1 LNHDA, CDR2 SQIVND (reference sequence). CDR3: CASSDSSFMNTEAFF. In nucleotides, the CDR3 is TGTGCCAGTAGCGACAGCTCTTTTATGAACACTGAAGCTTTCTTT.

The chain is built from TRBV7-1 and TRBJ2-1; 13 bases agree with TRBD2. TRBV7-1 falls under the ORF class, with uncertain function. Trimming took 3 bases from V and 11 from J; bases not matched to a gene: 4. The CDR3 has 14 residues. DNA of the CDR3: TGTGCCAGCAGCTCCGGACTAGCGGGGGATAAGCAGTTCTTC. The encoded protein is CASSSGLAGDKQFF.

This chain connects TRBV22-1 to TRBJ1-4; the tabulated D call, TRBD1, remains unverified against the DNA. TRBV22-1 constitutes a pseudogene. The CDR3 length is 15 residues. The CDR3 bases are TGTGCCAGCAGTAACAGGGGAACAACTAATGAAAAACTGTTTTTT. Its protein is CASSNRGTTNEKLFF.

As DNA, the CDR3 is TGCGCCAGCAGTGAGTCCCGCACGAACACTGAAGCTTTCTTT. Protein: CASSESRTNTEAFF. The chain joins TRBV10-2 to TRBJ1-1; D is unclear. This CDR3 spans 14 amino acids. Trimming stripped 0 bases from V and 1 base from J, with 6 bases between. Per the germline V gene, CDR1 is WSHSY and CDR2 is SAAADI.

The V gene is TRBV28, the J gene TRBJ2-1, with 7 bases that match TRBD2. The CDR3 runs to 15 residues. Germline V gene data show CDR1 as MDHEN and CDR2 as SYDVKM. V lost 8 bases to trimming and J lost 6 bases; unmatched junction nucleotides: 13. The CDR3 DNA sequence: TGTGCCAGCCATGACGGGACTATCGCCCTCAATGAGCAGTTCTTC. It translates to CASHDGTIALNEQFF.

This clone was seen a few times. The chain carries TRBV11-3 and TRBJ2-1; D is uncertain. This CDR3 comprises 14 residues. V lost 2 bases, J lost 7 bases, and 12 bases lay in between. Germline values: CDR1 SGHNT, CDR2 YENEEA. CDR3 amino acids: CASSLNLGSNEQFF. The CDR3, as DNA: TGTGCCAGCAGCTTAAATTTGGGCTCGAATGAGCAGTTCTTC.

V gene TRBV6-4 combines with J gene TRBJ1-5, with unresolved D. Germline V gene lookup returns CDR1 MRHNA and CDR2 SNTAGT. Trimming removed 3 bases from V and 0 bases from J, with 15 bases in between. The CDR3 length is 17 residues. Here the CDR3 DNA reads TGTGCCAGCAGTGAAGCTCCCAGGCCCCATAGCAATCAGCCCCAGCATTTT. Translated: CASSEAPRPHSNQPQHF.

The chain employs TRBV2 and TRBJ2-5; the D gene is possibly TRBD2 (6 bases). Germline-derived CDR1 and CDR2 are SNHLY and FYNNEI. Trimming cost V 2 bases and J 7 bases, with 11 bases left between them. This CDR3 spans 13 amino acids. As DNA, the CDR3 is TGTGCCAGCAGTGAACAGGGAGGTGGGACCCAGTACTTC. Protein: CASSEQGGGTQYF.

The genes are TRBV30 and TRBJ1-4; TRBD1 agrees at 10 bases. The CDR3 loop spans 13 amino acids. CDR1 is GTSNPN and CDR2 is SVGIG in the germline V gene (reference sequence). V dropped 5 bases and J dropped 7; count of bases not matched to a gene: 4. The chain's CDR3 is CAWGTGDFEKLFF. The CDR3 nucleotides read TGTGCCTGGGGGACAGGGGATTTTGAAAAACTGTTTTTT. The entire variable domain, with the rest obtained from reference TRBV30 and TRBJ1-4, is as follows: SQTIHQWPATLVQPVGSPLSLECTVEGTSNPNLYWYRQAAGRGLQLLFYSVGIGQISSEVPQNLSASRPQDRQFILSSKKLLLSDSGFYLCAWGTGDFEKLFFGSGTQLSVL.

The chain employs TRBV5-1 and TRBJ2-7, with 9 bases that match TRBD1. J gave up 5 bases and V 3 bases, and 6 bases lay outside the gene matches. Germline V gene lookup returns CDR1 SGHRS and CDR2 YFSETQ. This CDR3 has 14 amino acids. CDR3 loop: CASSSGQGSDEQYF. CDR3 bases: TGCGCCAGCAGCTCGGGACAGGGAAGCGACGAGCAGTACTTC.